Listed below are T cell receptor beta chains from one sample, sequenced in a study of blood T cells in healthy people across ages. TCRdb re-derived calls from the 5' RACE reads in MiXCR, one entry per CDR3 protein. The table shows 700,000 or so distinct CDR3 sequences, with approximately 40% occurring only once. Sequenced: blood. The receptors stem from an elderly man in good health. CDR3s include the opening cysteine and the closing phenylalanine or tryptophan. Fields, in order: clone size, V gene, D gene, J gene, CDR3 DNA, CDR3 protein. A D gene is named only where the DNA matches it firmly. Part of the rows lack a size; the others show once, few, many or a class for expanded clones.

once	TRBV5-1	TRBD2	TRBJ2-7	TGCGCCAGCAGTGTCAGCGGGGACCCCTACGAGCAGTACTTC	CASSVSGDPYEQYF
-	TRBV10-3	-	TRBJ2-1	TGTGCCATCAGTGTTACAGCCTACAATGAGCAGTTCTTC	CAISVTAYNEQFF
few	TRBV21-1	-	TRBJ2-1	TGTGCCAGCAGCCGGACGACTAGCGGGGAGTACAATGAGCAGTTCTTC	CASSRTTSGEYNEQFF
few	TRBV11-3	-	TRBJ1-5	TGTGCCAGCAGCGCAGACGGGGAAGATCAGCCCCAGCATTTT	CASSADGEDQPQHF
-	TRBV29-1	TRBD1	TRBJ2-7	TGCAGCGTTGAAGAGGGGGGACAGGGTAGCGAGCAGTACTTC	CSVEEGGQGSEQYF
few	TRBV10-1	-	TRBJ2-1	TGCGCCAGCAGTGATGGTGGGGCCAACTACAATGAGCAGTTCTTC	CASSDGGANYNEQFF
many	TRBV12-3/TRBV12-4	TRBD2	TRBJ2-7	TGTGCCAGCAGTGACGGGACTAGTATGGAGCAGTACTTC	CASSDGTSMEQYF
-	TRBV12-3/TRBV12-4	TRBD1	TRBJ1-5	TGTGCCAGCAGTTTGATAGACAGGGAGGGCAATCAGCCCCAGCATTTT	CASSLIDREGNQPQHF
-	TRBV20-1	-	TRBJ2-7	TGCAGCTTTAGGACCTACGAGCAGTACTTC	CSFRTYEQYF
-	TRBV5-1	-	TRBJ2-7	TGCGCCAGCTGCGACATTGCTTCCTACGAGCAGTACTTC	CASCDIASYEQYF
-	TRBV10-2	TRBD1	TRBJ1-6	TGCGCCAGCAGAGGACAGGGAATTAATTCACCCCTCCACTTT	CASRGQGINSPLHF
-	TRBV3-1	-	TRBJ2-6	TGTGCCAGCAGCCAAGAGGCGGGCCTCGGAGTCCTGACTTTC	CASSQEAGLGVLTF
-	TRBV7-2	-	TRBJ2-1	TGTGCCAGCAGCACTACAGGGAGTAACGCCTACAATGAGCAGTTCTTC	CASSTTGSNAYNEQFF
few	TRBV7-2	-	TRBJ1-4	TGTGCCAGCAGCCTTCAGACCGGGCCCAATGAAAAACTGTTTTTT	CASSLQTGPNEKLFF
many	TRBV27	-	TRBJ2-6	TGTGCCAGCAGCCTACTTTCTGGGGCCAACGTCCTGACTTTC	CASSLLSGANVLTF
few	TRBV5-1	TRBD1	TRBJ2-1	TGCGCCAGCAGCTATGGGGACAGTGACTACAATGAGCAGTTCTTC	CASSYGDSDYNEQFF
-	TRBV7-9	TRBD1	TRBJ2-3	TGTGCCAGCAGCACGGGACAGGGCCCCACAGATACGCAGTATTTT	CASSTGQGPTDTQYF
few	TRBV20-1	-	TRBJ1-2	TGCAGTGCTAGAGACCCGAGGCATGGCTACACCTTC	CSARDPRHGYTF
few	TRBV20-1	TRBD2	TRBJ2-1	TGCAGTGCTAGTAACAGCGGGAGGGCCAATGAGCAGTTCTTC	CSASNSGRANEQFF
many	TRBV29-1	TRBD1	TRBJ2-7	TGCAGCGTTGACCCCACCGGGACAGGGACCGAGCAGTACTTC	CSVDPTGTGTEQYF
few	TRBV14	-	TRBJ2-3	TGTGCCAGCAGTCAAGGGTTGACCACAGATACGCAGTATTTT	CASSQGLTTDTQYF
many	TRBV3-1	TRBD1	TRBJ2-7	TGTGCCAGCAGCCGGGGACAGGGAGGATACGAGCAGTACTTC	CASSRGQGGYEQYF
few	TRBV14	-	TRBJ2-5	TGTGCCAGCAGCCAGAATAGGGCCCAAGAGACCCAGTACTTC	CASSQNRAQETQYF
many	TRBV29-1	TRBD2	TRBJ2-7	TGCAGCGTTGCTAGCGGGGGGATCTACGAGCAGTACTTC	CSVASGGIYEQYF
many	TRBV4-2	-	TRBJ2-1	TGTGCCAGCAGCCGGGCCGGACTGGATGAGCAGTTCTTC	CASSRAGLDEQFF
-	TRBV28	TRBD2	TRBJ2-1	TGTGCCAGCAGTGCAGCGATCGGAAGCGGGAGGCCCTACAATGAGCAGTTCTTC	CASSAAIGSGRPYNEQFF
-	TRBV6-1	-	TRBJ1-2	TGTGCCAGCAGTGATCAGGGGCAGAGAAGTGGCTACACCTTC	CASSDQGQRSGYTF
-	TRBV28	-	TRBJ2-6	TGTGCCAGCAGTTTCTCCCAGGGGTATGGGGCCAACGTCCTGACTTTC	CASSFSQGYGANVLTF
-	TRBV6-5	-	TRBJ2-3	TGTGCCAGCAGATCCTCGCTCCTCACAGATACGCAGTATTTT	CASRSSLLTDTQYF
many	TRBV6-2/TRBV6-3	-	TRBJ2-5	TGTGCCAGCTCTTACGGAGAGACCCAGTACTTC	CASSYGETQYF
-	TRBV6-6	-	TRBJ1-4	TGTGCCAGCAGTTACTCAGGGGCCGCTAATGAAAAACTGTTTTTT	CASSYSGAANEKLFF
-	TRBV6-5	-	TRBJ1-4	TGTGCCAGCAGGTTGACAGCACCTAATGAAAAACTGTTTTTT	CASRLTAPNEKLFF
-	TRBV20-1	-	TRBJ1-2	TGCAGTGCTAGGGGCGGGCCAGGAGGCTACACCTTC	CSARGGPGGYTF
-	TRBV7-9	TRBD1	TRBJ1-4	TGTGCCAGCAGCCCGGGACAGGGGTTTCAAAAACTGTTTTTT	CASSPGQGFQKLFF
few	TRBV6-5	TRBD1	TRBJ2-1	TGTGCCACCCTCCCCCAGAGGGACAGGGGCTACAATGAGCAGTTCTTC	CATLPQRDRGYNEQFF
many	TRBV29-1	TRBD1	TRBJ2-5	TGCAGCGTCCGAAGTTTTTTAGGAGAGGGACAGGGTAGAGGGACCCAGTACTTC	CSVRSFLGEGQGRGTQYF
many	TRBV7-2	TRBD1	TRBJ2-3	TGTGCCAGCAGCTCCTTACCGGGACAGGGTAAAAGGTCAGATACGCAGTATTTT	CASSSLPGQGKRSDTQYF
few	TRBV27	TRBD1	TRBJ2-5	TGTGCCAGCAGGGGCCGGGGGACAGGGGGATTAGTAGGAGAGACCCAGTACTTC	CASRGRGTGGLVGETQYF
-	TRBV6-5	TRBD1	TRBJ1-1	TGTGCCAGCAGTTACGCTGACAGGGATACTGAAGCTTTCTTT	CASSYADRDTEAFF
few	TRBV20-1	TRBD2	TRBJ2-1	TGCAGTGCTCTCAAGACTAGCGGGAGCTCCTACAATGAGCAGTTCTTC	CSALKTSGSSYNEQFF
few	TRBV27	-	TRBJ2-4	TGTGCCATCACGTCAGGGGCCAAAAACATTCAGTACTTC	CAITSGAKNIQYF
-	TRBV28	-	TRBJ1-5	TGTGCCAGCAGTCGTCCAGGGTATAGCAATCAGCCCCAGCATTTT	CASSRPGYSNQPQHF
few	TRBV20-1	-	TRBJ1-4	TGCAGTGCCCAGGTAGGGATGGATGGAGAAAAACTGTTTTTT	CSAQVGMDGEKLFF
-	TRBV6-2/TRBV6-3	TRBD2	TRBJ2-1	TGTGCCAGCAGTTACGTATCGGGGGGGTACAATGAGCAGTTCTTC	CASSYVSGGYNEQFF
few	TRBV5-1	-	TRBJ2-3	TGCGCCAGCAGCTGGGCTGGTGCGCAGTATTTT	CASSWAGAQYF
-	TRBV20-1	TRBD2	TRBJ2-1	TGCAGTGCTAGAGATGGGATGGGACTAGCGGGGGTAACTAGGTACAATGAGCAGTTCTTC	CSARDGMGLAGVTRYNEQFF
-	TRBV18	-	TRBJ2-7	TGTGCCAGCTCACCCTCTCTGGAGGGGCTTGTAAGGTACGAGCAGTACTTC	CASSPSLEGLVRYEQYF
-	TRBV3-1	-	TRBJ2-4	TGTGCCAGCAGCCGTAGGGACGGCCAAAAAAACATTCAGTACTTC	CASSRRDGQKNIQYF
-	TRBV10-3	-	TRBJ2-2	TGTGCCATCAGTGAACGGCTCGGGGAGCTGTTTTTT	CAISERLGELFF
many	TRBV5-1	TRBD1	TRBJ2-7	TGTGCCAGCAGCCCCCGGACAGGGGGCACCTACGAGCAGTACTTC	CASSPRTGGTYEQYF
-	TRBV3-1	-	TRBJ2-6	TGTTCCAGCAGCTCTCTAGGCGCCGGGGCCAACGTCCTGACTTTC	CSSSSLGAGANVLTF
few	TRBV11-2	-	TRBJ2-2	TGTGCCAGCAGTCAGACACCGCAGGTCACCGGGGAGCTGTTTTTT	CASSQTPQVTGELFF
-	TRBV5-1	TRBD1	TRBJ1-5	TGCGCCAGCAGCAGCGACAGGGGAATTTCGGATCAGCCCCAGCATTTT	CASSSDRGISDQPQHF
-	TRBV3-1	-	TRBJ2-1	TGTGCCAGCAGCTGGGCCGGGACAAACTACAATGAGCAGTTCTTC	CASSWAGTNYNEQFF
-	TRBV21-1	-	TRBJ2-1	TGTGCCAGCAGCAAACACCCACGGGGCCCGGGCTCTACATATGAGCAGTTCTTC	CASSKHPRGPGSTYEQFF
many	TRBV12-3/TRBV12-4	-	TRBJ2-2	TGTGCCAGCAGTCGTTTTCAGGGAATCGGGGAGCTGTTTTTT	CASSRFQGIGELFF
few	TRBV6-1	-	TRBJ2-1	TGTGCCAGCAGTGAACGAACAGGCACCAATGAGCAGTTCTTC	CASSERTGTNEQFF
-	TRBV13	-	TRBJ2-7	TGTGCCAGCAGCCCTAGAGCCCGGAAAGGCGGGGCCTACAATGAGCAGTACTTC	CASSPRARKGGAYNEQYF